The 32 T cell receptor beta chains given below trace back to one sample, sequenced in a study of cytomegalovirus exposure and HLA in healthy donors. PCR was performed using 60 Vbeta and 13 Jbeta primers. Assay used: immunoSEQ multiplex PCR; TCRdb lists only in-frame clones, some missing. The sample table sets out around 100,000 clones. Sequenced input: PBMCs. The receptors derive from a man between 40 and 49 years old in good health and CMV-seronegative.

This chain links TRBV5-4 with TRBJ2-5; D unclear. The CDR3 runs to 14 residues. Deletions cut 0 bases from V and 2 bases from J, with 8 bases between. CDR1 SGHNT and CDR2 YYREEE come from the germline V gene (reference sequence). DNA for the CDR3: TGTGCCAGCAGCTTGGATTACAGACAAGAGACCCAGTACTTC. It translates to CASSLDYRQETQYF.

In DNA form, the CDR3 reads TGTGCCAGCAGCTTAGGGGCAGGCTTTTCTGGAAACACCATATATTTT. Amino acid sequence: CASSLGAGFSGNTIYF. The chain couples TRBV7-2 to TRBJ1-3; no firm D call. Germline lookup yields CDR1 SGHTA and CDR2 FQGNSA. CDR3 length: 16 residues. The V end was cut by 1 base, the J end by 1 base, with 11 bases between.

J is TRBJ2-7 and V is TRBV29-1; TRBD2 agrees at 7 bases. V gave up 1 base and J gave up 4 bases; unmatched junction bases: 10. CDR1 is SQVTM, CDR2 ANQGSEA, per germline. This CDR3 comprises 15 residues. Here the CDR3 DNA reads TGCAGCGTTGAAGGGGATCGGGAGGATTCGTACGAGCAGTACTTC. Translation gives CSVEGDREDSYEQYF.

The gene calls are TRBV7-8 and TRBJ2-1; possibly TRBD1 for D (5 bases). Germline V gene lookup returns CDR1 SGHVS and CDR2 FQNEAQ. Trimming cost V 5 bases and J 6 bases, with 17 bases left between them. CDR3 size: 15 residues. Here the CDR3 reads CASSPREGVSNEQFF. For the CDR3, the DNA is TGTGCCAGCAGCCCAAGGGAAGGGGTTTCCAATGAGCAGTTCTTC.

The J gene is TRBJ2-1, the V gene TRBV10-2; a possible D gene is TRBD2 (6 bases). The V gene lost 6 bases and the J gene lost 7 bases, with 22 bases spanning the gap. Germline CDR1 reads WSHSY; CDR2 reads SAAADI. This CDR3 region has 16 residues. CDR3 in DNA: TGCGCCAGCAGCCCTATAGATAGCGGACGGGGGAATGAGCAGTTCTTC. Protein sequence: CASSPIDSGRGNEQFF.

The chain combines TRBV7-9 with TRBJ1-4; 7 bases are a match to TRBD1. This CDR3 has 14 residues. CDR1 is SEHNR and CDR2 is FQNEAQ in the germline V gene (reference sequence). V was pared by 4 bases and J by 8 bases, with 7 bases of the junction left unmatched. CDR3 loop: CASSSDRMGEKLFF. In DNA, the CDR3 is TGTGCCAGCAGCTCGGACAGGATGGGAGAAAAACTGTTTTTT.

The chain combines TRBV19 with TRBJ2-1; no firm D call. Germline V gives CDR1 LNHDA, CDR2 SQIVND (reference sequence). V lost 7 bases to trimming and J lost 3 bases, with 16 bases between them. The CDR3 consists of 15 residues. DNA of the CDR3: TGTGCCAGTACCCTATCCTCAGGCTACTACAATGAGCAGTTCTTC. It specifies CASTLSSGYYNEQFF.

The rearrangement links TRBV28 to TRBJ2-7; D is undetermined. The CDR3 is 13 residues long. The germline V gene has CDR1 MDHEN and CDR2 SYDVKM. V was shortened by 6 bases and J by 7 bases, with 16 bases between the two germline ends. In nucleotides, the CDR3 is TGTGCCAGCAGCACACAAAATATGAGGGAGCAGTACTTC. As protein: CASSTQNMREQYF.

The chain carries TRBV7-8 and TRBJ2-3; the D is unclear. The germline CDR1 and CDR2 sequences are SGHVS and FQNEAQ. This CDR3 has 12 residues. Trimming removed 5 bases from V and 6 bases from J, with 9 bases in between. CDR3 sequence reads: CASSRFVDTQYF. The CDR3 nucleotides are TGTGCCAGCAGCCGTTTCGTGGATACGCAGTATTTT.

The gene calls are TRBV6-4 and TRBJ2-3, with 12 bases that match TRBD2. V was pared by 5 bases and J by 3 bases, with 3 bases of the junction left unmatched. There are 15 residues in the CDR3. CDR1 and CDR2 (germline): MRHNA, SNTAGT. CDR3 nucleotides: TGTGCCAGCAGTCCGACTAGCGGGGGAACAGATACGCAGTATTTT. Its translation is CASSPTSGGTDTQYF.

The chain links TRBV5-5 to TRBJ2-5, with 9 bases fitting TRBD1. Trimming cost V 4 bases and J 4 bases; bases outside gene matches: 8. Germline loops: CDR1 SGHKS, CDR2 YYEKEE (reference sequence). The CDR3 has 15 residues. CDR3 in DNA: TGTGCCAGCAGCCTTGGACAGGGGCGGGGAGAGACCCAGTACTTC. Translation: CASSLGQGRGETQYF.

The V and J genes are TRBV6-1 and TRBJ2-2, with TRBD2 identical over 8 bases. Germline values: CDR1 MNHNS, CDR2 SASEGT. After removal of 8 bases from V and 7 bases from J, the junction contained 12 bases not matched to a gene. This CDR3 spans 15 amino acids. CDR3 DNA sequence: TGTGCCAGCGACCTTGGGAGCGGGGGAGGCGGGGAGCTGTTTTTT. Its protein is CASDLGSGGGGELFF.

The chain has TRBV13 and TRBJ1-1; possibly TRBD1 for D (6 bases). The CDR3 loop spans 14 amino acids. The germline CDR1 and CDR2 sequences are PRHDT and FYEKMQ (reference sequence). With 5 bases removed from V and 8 bases from J, the gap between germline ends came to 18 bases. The CDR3 protein is CASSTRQVKLEAFF. CDR3 in DNA: TGTGCCAGCAGCACCCGACAGGTCAAATTGGAAGCTTTCTTT.

The V gene is TRBV28, the J gene TRBJ2-2; D might be TRBD1 (6 bases). CDR3 length equals 18 residues. Trimming took off 6 bases at V and 0 bases at J, with 20 bases between the two ends. The germline V gene has CDR1 MDHEN and CDR2 SYDVKM. The CDR3 coding sequence is TGTGCCAGCAGGCCCGCGAAAGGGGGATTGGCGAACACCGGGGAGCTGTTTTTT. This sequence encodes CASRPAKGGLANTGELFF.

The rearrangement joins TRBV28 to TRBJ2-7, with 9 bases matching TRBD2. The CDR3 is made up of 14 amino acids. Germline CDR1 and CDR2: MDHEN and SYDVKM. The junction had 3 bases not matched to a gene; V was cut back by 6 bases and J by 0 bases. The CDR3, as DNA: TGTGCCAGCAGGGCGGGAGGGAACTCCTACGAGCAGTACTTC. Protein: CASRAGGNSYEQYF.

V and J are TRBV4-1 and TRBJ2-7; 8 nucleotides agree with TRBD2. CDR1 is MGHRA and CDR2 is YSYEKL in the germline V gene. This CDR3 contains 14 residues. The J segment lost 0 bases and the V segment lost 5 bases, leaving 3 bases of the junction unmatched. The CDR3, as DNA: TGCGCCAGCAGCTTAGCGGGGAGCTCCTACGAGCAGTACTTC. Encoded protein: CASSLAGSSYEQYF.

Written as DNA, the CDR3 is TGTGCCAGCCGCCTCTCGGGGACAGGGGTATCCTACGAGCAGTACTTC. It translates to CASRLSGTGVSYEQYF. The chain couples TRBV27 to TRBJ2-7; 10 bases agree with TRBD1. This CDR3 comprises 16 residues. Unmatched junction bases numbered 11, after V lost 8 bases and J lost 1 base. The germline gives CDR1 MNHEY, CDR2 SMNVEV (reference sequence).

The chain links TRBV2 to TRBJ1-5; possibly TRBD1 for D (6 bases). CDR1 SNHLY and CDR2 FYNNEI come from the germline V gene. Trimming cost V 6 bases and J 1 base, with 10 bases left between them. This CDR3 region has 14 residues. The CDR3 DNA is TGTGCCAGCAGCTACAGGGCAAGCAATCAGCCCCAGCATTTT. As protein: CASSYRASNQPQHF.

This chain connects TRBV5-6 to TRBJ1-2, with 8 bases aligning to TRBD1. V trimming: 1 base; J trimming: 2 bases; junction bases outside the gene matches: 4. The CDR3 loop spans 15 amino acids. Germline lookup yields CDR1 SGHDT and CDR2 YYEEEE. For the CDR3, the DNA is TGTGCCAGCAGCTTGTGGACAGGGAAAAACTATGGCTACACCTTC. This codes for CASSLWTGKNYGYTF.

The chain has TRBV9 and TRBJ2-3; 13 bases fit TRBD2. CDR1 is SGDLS and CDR2 is YYNGEE in the germline V gene. V was clipped by 0 bases and J by 0 bases; unmatched bases: 10. CDR3 size: 20 residues. The DNA for the CDR3 is TGTGCCAGCAGCGTAGAGGGTGGGACTAGCGGGGCTACTAGCACAGATACGCAGTATTTT. Translation: CASSVEGGTSGATSTDTQYF.

V and J are TRBV29-1 and TRBJ2-3, with 13 bases aligning to TRBD2. The CDR3 is 13 amino acids. CDR1 and CDR2 (germline): SQVTM, ANQGSEA. V dropped 7 bases and J dropped 3; count of bases not matched to a gene: 1. The CDR3 protein is CSGLAGGTDTQYF. CDR3 sequence (DNA): TGCAGCGGACTAGCGGGAGGAACAGATACGCAGTATTTT.

This rearrangement joins TRBV6-5 to TRBJ2-1, with 7 bases identical to TRBD1. Germline values: CDR1 MNHEY, CDR2 SVGAGI. Trimming took 5 bases from V and 9 from J; bases not matched to a gene: 10. CDR3 length: 14 amino acids. CDR3 loop: CASSERTGYREQFF. CDR3 bases: TGTGCCAGCAGTGAACGGACAGGTTACCGTGAGCAGTTCTTC.

The chain joins TRBV15 to TRBJ1-1, with unresolved D. Germline V CDR1 and CDR2: LNHNV, YYDKDF (reference sequence). Trimming left V 0 bases short and J 4 bases short, with 12 bases between. The CDR3 has 15 residues. The CDR3: CATSRDVGNGTEAFF. CDR3 in DNA: TGTGCCACCAGCAGAGATGTGGGCAATGGCACTGAAGCTTTCTTT.

The chain links TRBV30 to TRBJ2-3; 9 bases fit TRBD2. The CDR3 spans 14 residues. V lost 6 bases, J lost 4 bases, and 8 bases stayed unmatched. Germline values: CDR1 GTSNPN, CDR2 SVGIG (reference sequence). The CDR3 nucleotides read TGTGCCTGTTCCGGGACTAGCTTGCCAGATACGCAGTATTTT. As protein: CACSGTSLPDTQYF.

V usage is TRBV12-5 and J usage is TRBJ2-2; tentative D call: TRBD2 (6 bases). Trimming took 7 bases from V and 5 from J, leaving 11 bases between them. This CDR3 spans 13 amino acids. Germline values: CDR1 LGHNT, CDR2 FRNRAP. CDR3 amino acids: CASAFGGTGELFF. The CDR3 region has the DNA TGTGCTAGTGCCTTTGGGGGGACCGGGGAGCTGTTTTTT.

V is TRBV7-2 and J is TRBJ2-3; 9 bases fit TRBD2. V shed 4 bases, J shed 1 base, and the junction held 3 bases outside the gene matches. CDR1 and CDR2 (germline): SGHTA, FQGNSA. This CDR3 has 15 residues. Here the CDR3 DNA reads TGTGCCAGCAGCTCGCGGACTAGCGGCACAGATACGCAGTATTTT. Amino acid sequence: CASSSRTSGTDTQYF. Based on the CDR3 plus reference TRBV7-2 and TRBJ2-3, the full variable domain is GAGVSQSPSNKVTEKGKDVELRCDPISGHTALYWYRQSLGQGLEFLIYFQGNSAPDKSGLPSDRFSAERTGGSVSTLTIQRTQQEDSAVYLCASSSRTSGTDTQYFGPGTRLTVL.

The CDR3: CAWSTLLASEQYF. DNA of the CDR3: TGTGCCTGGAGTACCCTTCTAGCGTCCGAGCAGTACTTC. V and J are TRBV30 and TRBJ2-5; possible D gene TRBD2, 6 bases. TRBJ2-7 explains the end of the DNA better; the J call may be wrong. CDR1 GTSNPN and CDR2 SVGIG come from the germline V gene (reference sequence). This CDR3 is 13 amino acids long.

The rearrangement joins TRBV10-3 to TRBJ2-3; 10 bases map to TRBD2. CDR1 is ENHRY, CDR2 SYGVKD, per germline. This CDR3 has 16 amino acids. V lost 4 bases and J lost 4; bases outside the gene matches: 8. CDR3 nucleotide sequence: TGTGCCATCAGTGGGGCTAGCGGGAGTCAGGCAGATACGCAGTATTTT. Its protein is CAISGASGSQADTQYF.

The chain carries TRBV10-3 and TRBJ1-2; D ambiguous. CDR1 and CDR2 (germline): ENHRY, SYGVKD. The CDR3 has 12 residues. V lost 4 bases to trimming and J lost 6 bases, with 9 bases between them. DNA of the CDR3: TGTGCCATCAGTGCGTCGGAGAATGGCTACACCTTC. It translates to CAISASENGYTF.

The chain joins TRBV5-1 to TRBJ2-3, with D tentatively TRBD1 (6 bases). The CDR3 runs to 17 residues. Trimming removed 4 bases from V and 4 bases from J, with 22 bases in between. In germline, CDR1 is SGHRS, CDR2 YFSETQ. CDR3: CASSPSGHPVGADTQYF. In nucleotides, the CDR3 is TGCGCCAGCAGCCCATCGGGACACCCGGTGGGCGCAGATACGCAGTATTTT. Supplemented by reference TRBV5-1 and TRBJ2-3, the full variable domain reads KAGVTQTPRYLIKTRGQQVTLSCSPISGHRSVSWYQQTPGQGLQFLFEYFSETQRNKGNFPGRFSGRQFSNSRSEMNVSTLELGDSALYLCASSPSGHPVGADTQYFGPGTRLTVL.

This chain uses TRBV7-8 with TRBJ1-2, with 7 bases lining up with TRBD1. The germline V gene has CDR1 SGHVS and CDR2 FQNEAQ. The junction had 1 base not matched to a gene; V was cut back by 3 bases and J by 3 bases. The CDR3 has 13 residues. The CDR3 sequence is CASSFDRDYGYTF. CDR3 sequence (DNA): TGTGCCAGCAGCTTCGACAGGGACTATGGCTACACCTTC.

The J gene is TRBJ1-4, the V gene TRBV13; a possible D gene is TRBD1 (5 bases). The CDR3 covers 14 residues. V was cut by 5 bases and J by 2 bases, with 9 bases left in between. Germline CDR1 PRHDT, CDR2 FYEKMQ (reference sequence). The CDR3: CASSMTATNEKLFF. The DNA for the CDR3 is TGTGCCAGCAGCATGACAGCCACTAATGAAAAACTGTTTTTT.